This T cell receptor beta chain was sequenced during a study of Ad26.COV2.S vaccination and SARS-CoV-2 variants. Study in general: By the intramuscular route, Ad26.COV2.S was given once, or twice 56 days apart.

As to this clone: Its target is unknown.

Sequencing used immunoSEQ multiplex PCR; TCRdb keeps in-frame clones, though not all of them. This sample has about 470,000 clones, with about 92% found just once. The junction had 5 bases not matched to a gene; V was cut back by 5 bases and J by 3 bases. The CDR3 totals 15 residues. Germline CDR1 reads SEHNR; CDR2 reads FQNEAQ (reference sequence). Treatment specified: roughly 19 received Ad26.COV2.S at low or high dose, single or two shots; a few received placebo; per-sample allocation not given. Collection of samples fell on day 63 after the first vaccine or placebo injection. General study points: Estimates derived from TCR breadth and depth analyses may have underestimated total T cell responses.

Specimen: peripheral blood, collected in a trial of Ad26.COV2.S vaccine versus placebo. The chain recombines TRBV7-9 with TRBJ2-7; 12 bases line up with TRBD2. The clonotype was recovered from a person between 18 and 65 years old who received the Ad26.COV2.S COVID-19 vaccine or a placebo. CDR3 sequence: CASSAASGRVYEQYF. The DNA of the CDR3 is TGTGCCAGCAGCGCAGCTAGCGGGAGGGTCTACGAGCAGTACTTC.